This passage covers 23 T cell receptor beta chains from one sample sequenced in a study of blood T cells in healthy people across ages. The use of a sample-barcoded 5' primer and a J-beta primer mix characterized a second PCR of roughly 7 to 12 cycles. From the 5' RACE reads, TCRdb called clonotypes with MiXCR, one entry per CDR3 protein. The sample records under 850,000 distinct CDR3 sequences, roughly 35% being singletons. The sequenced sample was blood. The receptors were gathered from a man aged 18 to 35 in good health.

V and J are TRBV9 and TRBJ2-3; 11 bases are shared with TRBD2. Germline V gene sequence: CDR1 SGDLS, CDR2 YYNGEE. V lost 3 bases, J lost 0 bases, and 9 bases stayed unmatched. This CDR3 has 18 amino acids. CDR3 nucleotides: TGTGCCAGCAGCGGACTAGCGGGGTATGCGTCTAGCACAGATACGCAGTATTTT. It specifies CASSGLAGYASSTDTQYF.

The chain joins TRBV7-9 to TRBJ2-1; the match to TRBD1 covers 7 bases. V gave up 2 bases and J gave up 6 bases; unmatched junction bases: 4. This CDR3 has 14 residues. From germline, CDR1 is SEHNR and CDR2 FQNEAQ (reference sequence). In DNA, the CDR3 is TGTGCCAGCAGCTTAACACAGGGGCCCAATGAGCAGTTCTTC. Translating it yields CASSLTQGPNEQFF. The whole variable domain, remainder taken from reference TRBV7-9 and TRBJ2-1, is DTGVSQNPRHKITKRGQNVTFRCDPISEHNRLYWYRQTLGQGPEFLTYFQNEAQLEKSRLLSDRFSAERPKGSFSTLEIQRTEQGDSAMYLCASSLTQGPNEQFFGPGTRLTVL.

As concerns this clonotype: An end of the junction does not agree with germline; a read error may underlie this. The V and J genes are TRBV29-1 and TRBJ2-6, with TRBD2 as a possible D gene (6 bases). The V gene's germline CDR1 is SQVTM and CDR2 ANQGSEA. The CDR3 has 14 residues. The CDR3 nucleotides read TGCAGCGTCGGGGGACTCTCTGGGGCCAACGTCCTGATTTTC. Translation gives CSVGGLSGANVLIF.

The V gene is TRBV28, the J gene TRBJ2-7, with 9 bases identical to TRBD1. Germline CDR1 MDHEN, CDR2 SYDVKM. V shed 3 bases, J shed 1 base, and the junction held 4 bases outside the gene matches. CDR3 size: 15 residues. The CDR3 DNA is TGTGCCAGCAGTTTGGGACAGGGAGATTCCTACGAGCAGTACTTC. This gives the protein CASSLGQGDSYEQYF.

The chain couples TRBV4-3 to TRBJ2-5; D not resolved. CDR3 length: 16 residues. The germline V gene has CDR1 LGHNA and CDR2 YSLEER. V was pared by 0 bases and J by 1 base, with 12 bases between. This CDR3 is CASSQDLKGFQETQYF. Here the CDR3 DNA reads TGCGCCAGCAGCCAAGATTTAAAGGGTTTCCAAGAGACCCAGTACTTC.

J is TRBJ1-1 and V is TRBV5-1; the match to TRBD1 covers 7 bases. The V segment lost 4 bases and the J segment 7 bases; nucleotides outside the gene matches: 4. The CDR3 is 12 residues long. Germline loops: CDR1 SGHRS, CDR2 YFSETQ. CDR3 amino acids: CASSEGQREAFF. The CDR3 DNA follows: TGCGCCAGCAGCGAGGGACAGCGTGAAGCTTTCTTT.

Here the CDR3 DNA reads TGCAGTGCTAGAGATCCCCAGGCTGCAACTAATGAAAAACTGTTTTTT. Protein sequence: CSARDPQAATNEKLFF. The rearrangement uses TRBV20-1 and TRBJ1-4; D remains unclear. Germline V gene data show CDR1 as DFQATT and CDR2 as SNEGSKA (reference sequence). V lost 0 bases and J 0 bases, leaving 11 bases between the germline ends. This CDR3 spans 16 amino acids.

This clonotype was detected ten times or more. This rearrangement joins TRBV7-3 to TRBJ2-5; D is undetermined. Germline V gene lookup returns CDR1 SGHTA and CDR2 FQGTGA. The CDR3 is 13 amino acids. Trimming took 1 base from V and 2 from J, leaving 5 bases between them. The CDR3 loop is CASSLNTQETQYF. CDR3 in DNA: TGTGCCAGCAGCTTAAATACACAAGAGACCCAGTACTTC.

The rearrangement uses TRBV19 and TRBJ1-5; D perhaps matches TRBD1 (5 bases). Trimming shortened V by 6 bases and J by 7 bases, and 16 bases separated the two germline ends. From germline, CDR1 is LNHDA and CDR2 SQIVND (reference sequence). This CDR3 contains 14 residues. The chain's CDR3 is CASSLRERGQPQHF. The CDR3 DNA reads TGTGCCAGTAGCCTGAGAGAAAGGGGACAGCCCCAGCATTTT.

This clonotype was counted only a few times. The V and J genes are TRBV15 and TRBJ1-5; maybe TRBD1 (6 bases). Germline CDR1 reads LNHNV; CDR2 reads YYDKDF (reference sequence). V dropped 3 bases and J dropped 5 bases, with 11 bases sitting between them. The CDR3 is made up of 14 amino acids. CDR3 region: CATSRGQLYQPQHF. In DNA, the CDR3 is TGTGCCACCAGCAGGGGACAATTATATCAGCCCCAGCATTTT.

This clonotype was counted only a few times. The V and J genes are TRBV18 and TRBJ2-7; D ambiguous. Germline assignment: CDR1 KGHSH and CDR2 LQKENI. The CDR3 covers 14 residues. The V gene lost 3 bases and the J gene lost 2 bases, with 11 bases spanning the gap. This CDR3 reads CASSPPSRAYEQYF. The CDR3 DNA reads TGTGCCAGCTCACCCCCTTCCCGAGCCTACGAGCAGTACTTC. The whole variable domain, remainder taken from reference TRBV18 and TRBJ2-7, is NAGVMQNPRHLVRRRGQEARLRCSPMKGHSHVYWYRQLPEEGLKFMVYLQKENIIDESGMPKERFSAEFPKEGPSILRIQQVVRGDSAAYFCASSPPSRAYEQYFGPGTRLTVT.

Many counts were recorded for this clonotype. The chain combines TRBV29-1 with TRBJ2-3, with unresolved D. Trimming took 4 bases from V and 6 from J, leaving 11 bases between them. The CDR3 extends over 12 amino acids. Germline CDR1 reads SQVTM; CDR2 reads ANQGSEA. CDR3 residues: CSVGDLLDTQYF. The CDR3 nucleotides are TGCAGCGTTGGCGACCTCCTGGATACGCAGTATTTT.

This chain links TRBV4-3 with TRBJ1-1, with a weak D call TRBD1 (5 bases). This CDR3 region has 15 residues. Trimming took off 0 bases at V and 0 bases at J, with 8 bases between the two ends. Germline CDR1 LGHNA, CDR2 YSLEER. CDR3 sequence reads: CASSQENRMNTEAFF. In nucleotides, the CDR3 is TGCGCCAGCAGCCAAGAGAACAGGATGAACACTGAAGCTTTCTTT.

This clonotype was seen more than once but under ten times. The DNA of the CDR3 is TGTGCCAGCAGCTTGGGACAGGGGCTCTATGGCTACACCTTC. Its translation is CASSLGQGLYGYTF. This chain connects TRBV7-9 to TRBJ1-2, with 10 bases that match TRBD1. V shed 3 bases and J 4 bases; nucleotides not matched to a gene: 2. The CDR3 sequence is 14 residues long. Per germline, CDR1 SEHNR and CDR2 FQNEAQ (reference sequence).

V and J are TRBV15 and TRBJ2-1, with unresolved D. Germline V CDR1 and CDR2: LNHNV, YYDKDF (reference sequence). The CDR3 consists of 12 residues. Trimming cost V 6 bases and J 7 bases, with 10 bases left between them. The CDR3 sequence is CATRAGRNEQFF. For the CDR3, the DNA is TGTGCCACCAGAGCCGGACGAAATGAGCAGTTCTTC.

In its sample, this clonotype was seen many times. The rearrangement joins TRBV6-6 to TRBJ2-7; 8 bases are shared with TRBD2. The germline gives CDR1 MNHNY, CDR2 SVGAGI (reference sequence). The CDR3 is made up of 14 amino acids. The J segment lost 3 bases and the V segment lost 8 bases, leaving 9 bases of the junction unmatched. The CDR3 loop is CASVKTSGNYEQYF. The CDR3 DNA follows: TGTGCCAGCGTTAAAACTAGCGGAAACTACGAGCAGTACTTC.

The rearrangement uses TRBV12-3 or TRBV12-4 and TRBJ1-6, with unresolved D. This CDR3 region has 14 residues. V gave up 10 bases and J gave up 7 bases, with 17 bases separating them. As DNA, the CDR3 is TGTGCCACCTCTCTGGGAGCTGGGAATTCACCCCTCCACTTT. Its translation: CATSLGAGNSPLHF.

In the case of this clonotype: One base away lies a much larger clone, so this may be a sequencing read error. V and J are TRBV4-2 and TRBJ2-3; D is perhaps TRBD2 (5 bases). Germline values: CDR1 LGHNA, CDR2 YNFKEQ. The CDR3 spans 15 residues. CDR3 amino acids: CASSPGTISTDAQYF. CDR3 DNA: TGTGCCAGCAGCCCGGGAACTATAAGCACAGATGCGCAGTATTTT.

The table lists this clonotype with a few counts. This rearrangement joins TRBV12-3 or TRBV12-4 to TRBJ2-2, with D tentatively TRBD1 (6 bases). Trimming removed 1 base at V and 0 bases at J, with 9 bases between. CDR3 length equals 16 residues. The CDR3 coding sequence is TGTGCCAGCAGTTTAGGGGCAGGGGCGAACACCGGGGAGCTGTTTTTT. Translation gives CASSLGAGANTGELFF.

The chain carries TRBV7-2 and TRBJ2-5; D unresolved. The germline V and J ends were trimmed by 1 base and 4 bases, with 10 bases remaining between them. Germline lookup yields CDR1 SGHTA and CDR2 FQGNSA. CDR3 size: 14 residues. DNA of the CDR3: TGTGCCAGCAGCTTAGAGGACGGCATAGAGACCCAGTACTTC. Residues: CASSLEDGIETQYF.

This chain joins TRBV5-1 and TRBJ1-5; 7 nucleotides agree with TRBD1. V dropped 4 bases and J dropped 7; count of bases not matched to a gene: 11. Germline CDR1 and CDR2: SGHRS and YFSETQ. The CDR3 has 15 amino acids. The CDR3: CASSPTGQRIQPQHF. The DNA for the CDR3 is TGCGCCAGCAGCCCGACGGGACAGAGAATCCAGCCCCAGCATTTT.

Written as DNA, the CDR3 is TGTGCCACCAGTGATAACAGGGGAATAAGCAATCAGCCCCAGCATTTT. Translating it yields CATSDNRGISNQPQHF. The genes are TRBV24-1 and TRBJ1-5, with 7 bases fitting TRBD1. Per germline, CDR1 KGHDR and CDR2 SFDVKD. This CDR3 contains 16 residues. V trimming: 3 bases; J trimming: 1 base; junction bases outside the gene matches: 5.

In this sample, this clonotype turned up a few times. Its ends do not fully match the called genes, so a read error is possible. This CDR3 reads CAISARTTGDTGAFF. CDR3 coding DNA: TGTGCCATCAGTGCCCGTACGACAGGAGACACTGGAGCTTTCTTT. The V and J genes are TRBV10-3 and TRBJ1-1; a possible D gene is TRBD1 (6 bases). From germline, CDR1 is ENHRY and CDR2 SYGVKD. The CDR3 contains 15 residues.